This TCR beta chain derives from a study of breast tumors, draining lymph nodes, adjacent tissues. General study results and limits: Luminal-like breast cancer showed significantly greater tumor-nontumor repertoire similarity than basal-like breast cancer did.

This clonotype was counted many times. What it binds is unknown. Germline assignment: CDR1 SGHAT and CDR2 FQNNGV. Trimming cost V 5 bases and J 0 bases; bases outside gene matches: 5. The CDR3 sequence is 16 residues long. Breast cancer patients provided tissue from their axillary draining lymph nodes. TCRdb itself ran the multiplex PCR reads through MiXCR, one entry per CDR3 protein. Of some 130,000 distinct CDR3 sequences in the sample, 20% to 25% were seen once. The source material was axillary lymph node tissue. This receptor was identified in a female donor with breast cancer. Some clones in this sample may be carry-over from other donors' samples. The rearrangement links TRBV11-2 to TRBJ2-3; TRBD2 matches at 10 bases. CDR3 bases: TGTGCCAGCAGCCCTACTAGCGGGGCTAGCACAGATACGCAGTATTTT. It codes for CASSPTSGASTDTQYF.